The entry that follows covers one TCR beta chain sequence. The antigen remains undetermined. Time point described: newly diagnosed GD, antithyroid drugs for less than 3 months. PBMCs were the source of the RNA used for TCR sequencing. The CDR3 runs 19 residues. The germline V gene has CDR1 MGHRA and CDR2 YSYEKL. V lost 0 bases and J lost 0, with 18 bases in between. The data stem from a study of regulatory T cells in long-lasting Graves disease. Across the whole study: The study enrolled newly diagnosed Graves' patients on antithyroid drugs under 3 months. Whole-study findings and limits: Whereas about a thousand public clonotypes were shared by new patients, persistent patients shared more, at roughly 2,500.

Arm-PCR of CDR3 regions and iRepertoire HTBI primers were the basis on which TCR beta libraries were built. Per the original methods: Across all samples, about 59 TRBV segments and 11 to 15 TRBJ segments were identified. Each CDR3 protein gets one entry after TCRdb re-called the multiplex PCR reads with MiXCR. TCRdb's processing, not the study's, gives the V and J calls here. The sample lists 300,000 to 450,000 distinct CDR3 sequences, about 14% occurring once. This sample comprised peripheral blood mononuclear cells (PBMCs), obtained at new diagnosis, from a patient treated with antithyroid drugs. This TCR was sampled from a female donor with Graves disease. The rearrangement links TRBV4-1 to TRBJ1-5, with a possible D match to TRBD1 (6 bases). DNA for the CDR3: TGCGCCAGCAGCCAAGATGGGGGCAGTATGCGGGTTAGCAATCAGCCCCAGCATTTT. Protein sequence: CASSQDGGSMRVSNQPQHF.